This T cell receptor (beta chain) derives from a study of identical twins (dated by TCRdb to the mid-2010s). Study-level background: To test whether fetal clonotypes persist, this study deep-sequenced TCR alpha and beta repertoires from monozygotic twins, from unrelated adults of various ages, and from cord blood. To rule out contamination, the twin experiments were replicated at different times with different library preparation protocols. Overall study results and their limits: Fewer insertions were carried by abundant cord blood beta clonotypes; a weaker similar trend was observed in young adult naive repertoires, while no such trend was observed in memory repertoires. Compared with coincidental sharing between unrelated individuals, out-of-frame TCR alpha sequences shared between twins showed an excess of sequences with low generation probability. Out-of-frame TCR alpha sharing in monozygotic twins was systematically underestimated by recombination models, whereas sharing between unrelated individuals was in agreement with the recombination models. Invariant T cells such as MAIT and iNKT could partly confound zero-insertion analyses, although diverse VJ usage argued against such confounding for most clonotypes. Conclusions relied on cross-sectional statistical analysis, since the same donors could not be followed over many years. The excess sharing between twins in beta out-of-frame sequences was weaker because fewer shared sequences reduced the signal-to-noise ratio.

On this clonotype itself: Its antigen is currently not known. No base quality values were provided; no much bigger clone lies one nucleotide off.

Library preparation employed 5' RACE. The run used an Illumina HiSeq 2000. A universal primer binding site was added through template switching, and the final cDNA carried a unique molecular identifier so that TCR cDNA molecules could be counted accurately. First-strand cDNA for TCR alpha and beta chains was synthesized from specific primers in the conserved constant-segment region. To control for contamination, every cDNA library was double barcoded, receiving both a SMART-Mk sample barcode and Illumina barcodes. Two successive PCR steps introduced TruSeq adapter sequences along with Illumina sample barcodes. Sequencing of the TCR alpha and beta cDNA libraries was done on the Illumina HiSeq platform using custom primers. Per the original workflow: MiGEC processed the raw reads to extract unique molecular identifiers, while MiXCR was used to determine the CDR3 positions. Recombination models were inferred per individual with the repgenHMM and IGoR tools using an EM algorithm. The tcR package in R was used for shared clonotype analysis, with sharing normalized by the product of cloneset sizes. Out-of-frame nonproductive sequences were analyzed to study raw recombination free of thymic and clonal selection effects. TCRdb passed the public sequencing reads through fastp at Q25 and MiXCR, retaining productive beta sequences. When rows share a CDR3 protein, they turn into one entry using the most common DNA and genes. For this entry, the V and J calls and clone size follow TCRdb and not the study's own pipeline. The sample contains a few hundred thousand distinct CDR3 sequences, approximately 13% of them found a single time. The ten largest clones add up to approximately 7.6% of the sample.

Relative to germline, V is 1 base shorter and J is 4 bases shorter, with 13 bases between their ends. Including the terminal cysteine and phenylalanine, the CDR3 comprises 15 residues. Only the CDR3 part of the read is kept: 45 bases, read in frame from the first base. Every donor was a healthy Caucasian. Three pairs of female monozygotic twins, all aged roughly 18 to 30 years, were included in the twin cohort. Positive isolation kits from Invitrogen were used to isolate the CD4+ and CD8+ T cell populations. The sample was also linked to a second study, of yellow fever vaccine responses in identical twins. The second study reports: The T cell response to vaccination in identical twins was reported by the authors to appear partly convergent and partly personalized. Focusing on identical twins, the study followed the T cell clones that responded to the vaccine, and did so with precision.

Recombination connected TRBV12-3 or TRBV12-4 to TRBJ1-1; a tentative D match to TRBD1 spans 5 bases. The sequencing sample was made of CD8+ T cells sorted from blood. This clonotype was obtained from a woman under 30 in good health. The DNA sequence is TGTGCCAGCAGTTTAGATATCAGGGTTGGCACTGAAGCTTTCTTT. Its translation reads: CASSLDIRVGTEAFF.